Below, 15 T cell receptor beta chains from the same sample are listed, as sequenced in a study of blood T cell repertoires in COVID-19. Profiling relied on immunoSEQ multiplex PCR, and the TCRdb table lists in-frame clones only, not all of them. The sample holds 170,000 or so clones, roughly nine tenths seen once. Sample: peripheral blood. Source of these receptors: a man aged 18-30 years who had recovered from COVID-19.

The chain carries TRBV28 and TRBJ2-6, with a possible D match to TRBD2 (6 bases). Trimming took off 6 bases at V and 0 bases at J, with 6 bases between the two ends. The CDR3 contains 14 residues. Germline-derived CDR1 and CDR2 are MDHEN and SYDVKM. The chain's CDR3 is CASRRGSGANVLTF. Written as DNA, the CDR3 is TGTGCCAGCAGGCGGGGCTCTGGGGCCAACGTCCTGACTTTC.

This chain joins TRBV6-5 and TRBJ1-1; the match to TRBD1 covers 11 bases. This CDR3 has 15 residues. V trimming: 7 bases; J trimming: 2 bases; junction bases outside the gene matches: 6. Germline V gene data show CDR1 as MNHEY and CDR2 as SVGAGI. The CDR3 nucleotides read TGTGCCAGCACCCCGGGACAGGGGGGTAACACTGAAGCTTTCTTT. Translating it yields CASTPGQGGNTEAFF.

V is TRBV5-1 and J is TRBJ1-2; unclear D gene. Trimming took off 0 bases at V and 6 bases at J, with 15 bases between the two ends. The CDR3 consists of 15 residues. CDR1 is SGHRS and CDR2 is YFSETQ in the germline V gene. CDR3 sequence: CASSLAVNWRNGYTF. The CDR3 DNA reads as TGCGCCAGCAGCTTGGCCGTTAATTGGCGGAATGGCTACACCTTC.

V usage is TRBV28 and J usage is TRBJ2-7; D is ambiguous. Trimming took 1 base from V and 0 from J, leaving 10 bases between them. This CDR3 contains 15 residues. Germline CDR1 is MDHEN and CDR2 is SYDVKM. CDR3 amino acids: CASSLLAKSSYEQYF. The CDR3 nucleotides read TGTGCCAGCAGTTTATTAGCCAAAAGCTCCTACGAGCAGTACTTC.

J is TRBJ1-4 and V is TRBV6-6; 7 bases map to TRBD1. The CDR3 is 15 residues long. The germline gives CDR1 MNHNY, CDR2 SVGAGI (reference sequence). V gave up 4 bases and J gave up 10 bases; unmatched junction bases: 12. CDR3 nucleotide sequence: TGTGCCAGCAGTTCCGCAGACAGGGAAGGGGGAAAACTGTTTTTT. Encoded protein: CASSSADREGGKLFF.

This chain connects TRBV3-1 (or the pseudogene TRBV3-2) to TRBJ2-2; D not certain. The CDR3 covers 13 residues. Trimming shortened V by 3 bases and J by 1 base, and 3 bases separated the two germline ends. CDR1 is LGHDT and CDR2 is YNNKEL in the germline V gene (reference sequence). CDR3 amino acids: CASSHLNTGELFF. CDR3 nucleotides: TGTGCCAGCAGCCACTTGAACACCGGGGAGCTGTTTTTT.

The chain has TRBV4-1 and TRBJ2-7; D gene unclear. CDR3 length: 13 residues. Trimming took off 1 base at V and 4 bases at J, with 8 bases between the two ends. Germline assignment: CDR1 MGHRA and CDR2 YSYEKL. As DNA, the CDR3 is TGCGCCAGCAGCCAAGTTGGGCCATACGAGCAGTACTTC. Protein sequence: CASSQVGPYEQYF.

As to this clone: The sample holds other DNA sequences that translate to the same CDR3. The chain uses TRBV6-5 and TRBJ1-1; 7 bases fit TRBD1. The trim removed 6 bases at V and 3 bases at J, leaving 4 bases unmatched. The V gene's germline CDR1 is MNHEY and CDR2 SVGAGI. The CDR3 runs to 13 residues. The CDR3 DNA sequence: TGTGCCAGCAGCTACAGGGGTTACACTGAAGCTTTCTTT. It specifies CASSYRGYTEAFF.

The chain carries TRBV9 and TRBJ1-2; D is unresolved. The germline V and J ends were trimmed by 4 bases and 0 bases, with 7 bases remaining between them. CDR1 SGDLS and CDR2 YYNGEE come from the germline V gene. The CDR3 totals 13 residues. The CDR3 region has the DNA TGTGCCAGCAGCCCACAGACTAACTATGGCTACACCTTC. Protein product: CASSPQTNYGYTF. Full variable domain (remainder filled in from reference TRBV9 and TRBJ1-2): DSGVTQTPKHLITATGQRVTLRCSPRSGDLSVYWYQQSLDQGLQFLIQYYNGEERAKGNILERFSAQQFPDLHSELNLSSLELGDSALYFCASSPQTNYGYTFGSGTRLTVV.

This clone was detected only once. The CDR3 DNA is TGTGCCAGCAGCCGCGACAGCTATGGCTACACCTTC. Its translation is CASSRDSYGYTF. The chain is built from TRBV7-9 and TRBJ1-2; tentative D call: TRBD1 (5 bases). The CDR3 is 12 amino acids. Germline CDR1 SEHNR, CDR2 FQNEAQ (reference sequence). V was shortened by 5 bases and J by 4 bases, with 8 bases between the two germline ends.

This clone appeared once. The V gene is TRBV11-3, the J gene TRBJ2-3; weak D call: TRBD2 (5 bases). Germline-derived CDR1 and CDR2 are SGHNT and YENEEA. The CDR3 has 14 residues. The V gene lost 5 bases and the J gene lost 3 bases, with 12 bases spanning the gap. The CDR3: CASSPRGVTDTQYF. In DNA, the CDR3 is TGTGCCAGCAGCCCCCGGGGTGTAACAGATACGCAGTATTTT.

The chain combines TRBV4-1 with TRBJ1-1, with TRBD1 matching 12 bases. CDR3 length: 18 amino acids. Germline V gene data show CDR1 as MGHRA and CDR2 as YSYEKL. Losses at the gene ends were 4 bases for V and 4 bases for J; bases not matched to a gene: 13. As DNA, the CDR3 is TGCGCCAGCAGCCGCTACCCCGGGACAGGGGGCGGAAGCACTGAAGCTTTCTTT. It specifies CASSRYPGTGGGSTEAFF.

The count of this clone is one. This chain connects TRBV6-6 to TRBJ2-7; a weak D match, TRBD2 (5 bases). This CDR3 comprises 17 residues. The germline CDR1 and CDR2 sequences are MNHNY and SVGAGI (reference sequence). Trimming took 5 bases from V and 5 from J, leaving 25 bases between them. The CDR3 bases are TGTGCCAGCAGTCCCCTCCCTCGGTTGGGAGTCGGTAACGAGCAGTACTTC. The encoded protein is CASSPLPRLGVGNEQYF.

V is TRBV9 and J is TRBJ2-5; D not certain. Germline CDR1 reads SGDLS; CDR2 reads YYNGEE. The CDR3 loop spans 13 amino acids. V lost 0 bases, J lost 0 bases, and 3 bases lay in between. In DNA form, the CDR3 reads TGTGCCAGCAGCGTAGCCAACCAAGAGACCCAGTACTTC. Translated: CASSVANQETQYF.

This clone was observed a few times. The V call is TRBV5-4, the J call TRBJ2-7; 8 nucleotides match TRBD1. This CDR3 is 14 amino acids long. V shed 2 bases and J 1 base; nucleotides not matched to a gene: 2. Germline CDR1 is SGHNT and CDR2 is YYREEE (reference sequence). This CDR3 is CASSFWDRSYEQYF. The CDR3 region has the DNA TGTGCCAGCAGCTTCTGGGACAGGTCCTACGAGCAGTACTTC.